The T cell receptor (beta chain) under discussion was sequenced for a study of T cell responses to AZD1222 COVID-19 vaccine (dated by TCRdb to 2020 to 2022). Looking at the study overall: Because spike-specific TCR depth and breadth did not differ between the two schedules, AZD1222 recipients who got a second dose at roughly 4 weeks were pooled with those who got a second dose at roughly 12 weeks. A total of 233 trial participants underwent TCR sequencing, of whom about 210 received two doses of AZD1222 and some 25 received two doses of the MenACWY control vaccine. Enrollment into the trials was organized by age into subgroups of 18-55, 56-69 and 70-plus years, and those subgroups contained roughly 140, 27 and 60 TCR-sequenced participants, respectively. The study at large found these results: Nearly half of unique spike-specific TCRs reportedly recognized epitopes outside regions mutated in the B.1.351 and B.1.1.7 variants. Conclusions about previously exposed vaccinees are limited, since just 6 or 7 AZD1222 recipients were seropositive for SARS-CoV-2 at baseline. Most participants were white British and females outnumbered males, and the authors suggested that clonal diversity may have been underestimated. Because no samples from the day 14 peak response were available, repertoires could be characterized only after the peak T cell response. After two AZD1222 doses, both the breadth and the depth of spike-specific TCRs were significantly higher than at day 0 and than in MenACWY recipients. The 56-69-year group was small, and its depth increase did not reach significance, likely because of low power. The whole spike protein was spanned by vaccine-associated CD4 TCRs, and dominant responses were seen in regions 160-218 and 743-854.

The sample's time point label, in plain terms: baseline before first vaccination. Vaccinee samples came from UK trials COV001 and COV002, including a single-blind randomized controlled phase 2/3 trial of AZD1222 (ChAdOx1 nCoV-19) in healthy adults. For TCRbeta chain sequencing, PBMC samples from trial participants were taken at day 0 and at day 28 after the second dose. The CDR3 regions of human TCRbeta chains were analyzed by immunosequencing. Per the source publication's procedure: Repertoire TCRs were matched against a reference library of SARS-CoV-2-specific TCRs generated with the MIRA antigen-specificity platform. Breadth meant the fraction of unique TCRs that were SARS-CoV-2-associated, whereas depth meant the fraction of total T cells that were SARS-CoV-2-associated. Using the MIRA data, every spike-specific TCR was mapped to the spike region that the TCR reacted to and assigned to either a CD4 or a CD8 class. Log10-transformed breadth and depth values were compared by one-way ANOVA with Sidak's multiple comparisons tests. The immuneACCESS repertoire file appears here via TCRdb, limited to in-frame rearrangements. These files lack a portion of the clones; in checked studies, under half of the deficit traces to unresolved V genes, and the cause of the others is not known. The V and J calls and clone size come from that table; D and trimming were worked out from the DNA. The sample yields some 150,000 clones; 90% to 95% were counted once. About 3% of the sample lies in the top ten.

Comment on this clone: Which antigen it targets is not known. It has no much larger one-base neighbor in the sample; base qualities were not kept.

CDR1 is given as MNHEY and CDR2 as SVGAGI, both from the germline V gene. Trimming at the junction amounts to 2 bases on V and 6 bases on J, and the germline ends lie 13 bases apart. Measured from the cysteine to the phenylalanine, the CDR3 is 14 residues long. Only CDR3 DNA remains: 42 bases, in frame from the first base. The input for sequencing was peripheral blood, taken on day 0 of AZD1222 vaccination. This clonotype was sampled from an adult in good health. The receptor chain draws on TRBV6-5 and TRBJ1-1; 6 matching bases give a weak D call of TRBD1. CDR3 loop: CASSYLQGGAEAFF. The DNA sequence follows: TGTGCCAGCAGTTACCTACAGGGAGGAGCTGAAGCTTTCTTT.